This T cell receptor beta chain was recovered during a study of PD-L1 blockade in urothelial cancer. Background on the study: Most patients, about 85% of the roughly 29, were males with bladder-origin cancer.

This clone was seen a single time. What it recognizes is unknown. Whole-study results and caveats: Improved survival was predicted by pretreatment blood TCR clonality below the median.

V lost 5 bases, J lost 3 bases, and 13 bases lay in between. CDR1 GTSNPN and CDR2 SVGIG come from the germline V gene (reference sequence). CDR3 length: 13 residues. Each PCR reaction had synthetic TCR analog templates spiked into it. TCRdb's copy holds only in-frame clones and misses some; the assay was immunoSEQ multiplex PCR. This table holds tens of thousands of clones, around 90% found once. This clonotype was obtained from a woman aged 70-85 years with urothelial cancer. Sequencing used PBMCs, obtained around atezolizumab (anti-PD-L1) treatment. This chain joins TRBV30 and TRBJ1-2, with D tentatively TRBD1 (5 bases). The CDR3: CAWGGGRDYGYTF. CDR3 nucleotides: TGTGCCTGGGGCGGGGGTAGGGACTATGGCTACACCTTC. The full variable domain, with the rest looked up from reference TRBV30 and TRBJ1-2, is SQTIHQWPATLVQPVGSPLSLECTVEGTSNPNLYWYRQAAGRGLQLLFYSVGIGQISSEVPQNLSASRPQDRQFILSSKKLLLSDSGFYLCAWGGGRDYGYTFGSGTRLTVV.